One sample yielded the 22 T cell receptor beta chains listed below, sequenced in a study of shared clonotypes between healthy human individuals. Only in-frame clones appear in the TCRdb table, and some are missing; sequencing was by immunoSEQ multiplex PCR. The sample contains 850,000 to 1,200,000 clones, about 70% of which appear only once. The sequenced sample was memory CD4+ T cells sorted from blood. Indicated subset: CD45RA-negative fraction. These receptors were taken from a young man in good health.

This chain connects TRBV29-1 to TRBJ1-2; 9 nucleotides agree with TRBD1. V lost 5 bases, J lost 2 bases, and 9 bases stayed unmatched. The CDR3 has 15 residues. Germline V CDR1 and CDR2: SQVTM, ANQGSEA. The CDR3 sequence: CSVTNRDRANYGYTF. As DNA, the CDR3 is TGCAGCGTTACGAACCGGGACAGGGCGAACTATGGCTACACCTTC.

The rearrangement links TRBV7-2 to TRBJ2-7; 8 bases agree with TRBD1. J was trimmed by 2 bases and V by 5 bases; bases with no gene match: 2. The CDR3 has 13 amino acids. The germline V gene has CDR1 SGHTA and CDR2 FQGNSA. For the CDR3, the DNA is TGTGCCAGCAGCCGACAGGGGCCCTACGAGCAGTACTTC. Translating gives CASSRQGPYEQYF.

This sequence joins TRBV5-1 and TRBJ2-1; 10 bases agree with TRBD2. The germline gives CDR1 SGHRS, CDR2 YFSETQ. Unmatched junction bases numbered 3, after V lost 0 bases and J lost 9 bases. This CDR3 is 14 amino acids long. CDR3 in amino acids: CASSLDSGRGEQFF. CDR3 coding DNA: TGCGCCAGCAGCTTGGACAGCGGGAGGGGTGAGCAGTTCTTC.

Only a few counts were recorded for this clone. This rearrangement joins TRBV5-4 to TRBJ2-5; 8 nucleotides align to TRBD1. Germline V gives CDR1 SGHNT, CDR2 YYREEE (reference sequence). Germline trimming cut 4 bases from V and 1 base from J; bases unmatched to any gene: 9. This CDR3 contains 16 residues. CDR3 region: CASSVPTGGIQETQYF. In DNA, the CDR3 is TGTGCCAGCAGCGTACCCACAGGGGGAATCCAAGAGACCCAGTACTTC.

The rearrangement joins TRBV13 to TRBJ2-1; 8 bases align to TRBD2. J was trimmed by 3 bases and V by 5 bases; bases with no gene match: 12. The CDR3 spans 17 residues. Germline CDR1 is PRHDT and CDR2 is FYEKMQ (reference sequence). The CDR3 DNA is TGTGCCAGCAGCGCCTCCCGGGGGGGCGGGAACTACAATGAGCAGTTCTTC. Encoded protein: CASSASRGGGNYNEQFF.

The V gene is TRBV10-1, the J gene TRBJ1-2; no clear D gene. This CDR3 contains 13 residues. The V end was cut by 0 bases, the J end by 7 bases, with 9 bases between. Germline values: CDR1 WNHNN, CDR2 SYGVQD (reference sequence). For the CDR3, the DNA is TGCGCCAGCAGTGAGTCGGGGATGGGTGGCTACACCTTC. Translating gives CASSESGMGGYTF.

This clone was picked up a small number of times. The chain recombines TRBV21-1 with TRBJ2-7; TRBD1, the table's D call, lacks a check against the DNA. TRBV21-1 is shown as a pseudogene. CDR3 length: 16 residues. Written as DNA, the CDR3 is TGTGCCAGCAGCACTCTGGCCGTGACAGGGGGCGGTGAGCAGTACTTC. Translating it yields CASSTLAVTGGGEQYF.

The chain employs TRBV4-1 and TRBJ2-5, with D perhaps TRBD1 (6 bases). The V gene lost 3 bases and the J gene lost 1 base, with 12 bases spanning the gap. The CDR3 contains 15 residues. The V gene's germline CDR1 is MGHRA and CDR2 YSYEKL. The CDR3 DNA follows: TGCGCCAGCAGCCAGGAAACAGGGTCCCAAGAGACCCAGTACTTC. Translation gives CASSQETGSQETQYF.

The chain employs TRBV15 and TRBJ2-5; D possibly corresponds to TRBD1 (6 bases). Deletions cut 4 bases from V and 3 bases from J, with 9 bases between. This CDR3 spans 13 amino acids. Germline assignment: CDR1 LNHNV and CDR2 YYDKDF (reference sequence). CDR3 loop: CATSIRDKETQYF. For the CDR3, the DNA is TGTGCCACCAGCATACGGGACAAAGAGACCCAGTACTTC.

The chain uses TRBV6-1 and TRBJ1-6, with a weak D call TRBD1 (6 bases). In germline, CDR1 is MNHNS, CDR2 SASEGT. V lost 0 bases to trimming and J lost 7 bases, with 28 bases between them. There are 21 residues in the CDR3. CDR3 DNA: TGTGCCAGCAGTGAAGCGGGGGGGCCTCGGGACTTCTCCCCGGGAAATTCACCCCTCCACTTT. Its translation: CASSEAGGPRDFSPGNSPLHF.

The J gene is TRBJ1-5, the V gene TRBV5-6, with 11 bases matching TRBD1. The CDR3 sequence is 14 residues long. Trimming took 3 bases from V and 6 from J; bases not matched to a gene: 2. Germline V gives CDR1 SGHDT, CDR2 YYEEEE. Here the CDR3 reads CASSSGTGGQPQHF. The CDR3 DNA reads TGTGCCAGCAGCTCCGGGACAGGGGGTCAGCCCCAGCATTTT.

The V and J genes are TRBV18 and TRBJ2-3, with TRBD2 matching 10 bases. The V and J ends lost 1 base and 4 bases, in that order; junction bases with no gene match: 2. Germline values: CDR1 KGHSH, CDR2 LQKENI. The CDR3 has 15 amino acids. CDR3 nucleotide sequence: TGTGCCAGCTCACCACGGCTAGCGGGAGCAGATACGCAGTATTTT. It encodes CASSPRLAGADTQYF.

The chain employs TRBV11-1 and TRBJ1-4; D might be TRBD1 (5 bases). Deletions cut 5 bases from V and 8 bases from J, with 21 bases between. The CDR3 contains 16 residues. CDR1 SGHAT and CDR2 FQDESV come from the germline V gene (reference sequence). The CDR3 loop reads CASSERSAGMNEKLFF. CDR3 nucleotides: TGTGCCAGCAGCGAACGTTCCGCAGGGATGAACGAAAAACTGTTTTTT.

The chain uses TRBV12-5 and TRBJ1-1; possibly TRBD1 for D (6 bases). Trimming shortened V by 4 bases and J by 1 base, and 10 bases separated the two germline ends. Germline V gene data show CDR1 as LGHNT and CDR2 as FRNRAP. The CDR3 runs 14 residues. CDR3 residues: CASGSPQGNTEAFF. The CDR3, as DNA: TGTGCTAGTGGTTCCCCACAGGGGAACACTGAAGCTTTCTTT.

The V and J genes are TRBV2 and TRBJ1-3; 8 nucleotides align to TRBD1. The V and J ends lost 6 bases and 2 bases, in that order; junction bases with no gene match: 6. This CDR3 has 15 amino acids. CDR1 SNHLY and CDR2 FYNNEI come from the germline V gene. DNA for the CDR3: TGTGCCAGCAGAGCGGACAGGGTCGCTGGAAACACCATATATTTT. This translates into CASRADRVAGNTIYF. Using reference TRBV2 and TRBJ1-3 for the parts outside the CDR3, the full variable domain is EPEVTQTPSHQVTQMGQEVILRCVPISNHLYFYWYRQILGQKVEFLVSFYNNEISEKSEIFDDQFSVERPDGSNFTLKIRSTKLEDSAMYFCASRADRVAGNTIYFGEGSWLTVV.

The gene calls are TRBV6-5 and TRBJ2-7, with TRBD1 matching 9 bases. V was clipped by 4 bases and J by 0 bases; unmatched bases: 7. The CDR3 is made up of 16 amino acids. Germline CDR1 is MNHEY and CDR2 is SVGAGI. CDR3: CASSSLGQGLSYEQYF. The CDR3, as DNA: TGTGCCAGCAGTTCTCTGGGACAGGGCCTCTCCTACGAGCAGTACTTC.

The chain combines TRBV19 with TRBJ2-7; possible D gene TRBD1, 5 bases. The CDR3 loop spans 14 amino acids. The V and J ends lost 3 bases and 0 bases respectively, with 9 bases between them. The germline gives CDR1 LNHDA, CDR2 SQIVND (reference sequence). CDR3 sequence: CASSMERGSYEQYF. DNA for the CDR3: TGTGCCAGTAGTATGGAAAGGGGCTCCTACGAGCAGTACTTC.

The chain is built from TRBV7-8 and TRBJ2-1, with a possible D match to TRBD2 (5 bases). The CDR3 loop spans 14 amino acids. Per the germline V gene, CDR1 is SGHVS and CDR2 is FQNEAQ. V was shortened by 7 bases and J by 5 bases, with 15 bases between the two germline ends. The CDR3 DNA sequence: TGTGCCAGCACCCCGAGGGCCCGAGACAATGAGCAGTTCTTC. Its protein product is CASTPRARDNEQFF. The full variable domain, in which reference TRBV7-8 and TRBJ2-1 provide the parts outside the CDR3, is GAGVSQSPRYKVAKRGQDVALRCDPISGHVSLFWYQQALGQGPEFLTYFQNEAQLDKSGLPSDRFFAERPEGSVSTLKIQRTQQEDSAVYLCASTPRARDNEQFFGPGTRLTVL.

Remarks on this clone: Given a much more abundant clone one base away, this may be a read error. Other DNA sequences of this sample code for an identical CDR3. The chain links TRBV4-3 to TRBJ1-1; D is undetermined. CDR1 is LGHNA, CDR2 YSLEER, per germline. Trimming shortened V by 4 bases and J by 0 bases, and 18 bases separated the two germline ends. The CDR3 totals 17 residues. CDR3 in amino acids: CASSLESGGSLNTEAFF. The CDR3 DNA reads as TGCGCCAGCAGCCTTGAAAGTGGCGGTAGTCTGAACACTGAAGCTTTCTTT.

The chain uses TRBV28 and TRBJ1-6, with D unclear. V lost 6 bases, J lost 9 bases, and 6 bases lay in between. CDR1 is MDHEN and CDR2 is SYDVKM in the germline V gene. The CDR3 loop spans 11 amino acids. CDR3 coding DNA: TGTGCCAGCAGCCGACGTTCACCCCTCCACTTT. Translation gives CASSRRSPLHF.

V gene TRBV10-1 combines with J gene TRBJ2-7; maybe TRBD2 (6 bases). V was shortened by 5 bases and J by 7 bases, with 12 bases between the two germline ends. CDR1 WNHNN and CDR2 SYGVQD come from the germline V gene (reference sequence). The CDR3 contains 12 residues. The chain's CDR3 is CASSRNGGEQYF. The CDR3 nucleotides read TGCGCCAGCAGTCGTAACGGGGGAGAGCAGTACTTC.

This chain connects TRBV5-1 to TRBJ2-7; TRBD1 is a possible D gene (6 bases). The germline gives CDR1 SGHRS, CDR2 YFSETQ. The CDR3 contains 15 residues. V lost 4 bases to trimming and J lost 1 base, with 15 bases between them. The CDR3 loop is CASSPRDTISYEQYF. The CDR3 nucleotides read TGCGCCAGCAGCCCCCGGGACACCATTTCCTACGAGCAGTACTTC.